This T cell receptor (beta chain) was observed in a study of T cell clonality in common variable immunodeficiency. Notes on the study in general: Fewer deletions and N-nucleotide insertions were reportedly seen in common variable immunodeficiency TCR beta sequences. CVID patient heterogeneity limited repertoire-clinical complication correlations.

Sequenced by immunoSEQ multiplex PCR; TCRdb stores in-frame clones only, minus some. This record lists about 23,000 clones, none seen once only, and the top ten clones contain about 9.2%. This clone was picked up many times. Its specificity is unknown. The CDR3 is cut off 3 residues early in the read; its end comes from the germline J gene. CVID subjects had received replacement immunoglobulin for at least one year. CVID subjects were neither ill nor on immunomodulatory or immunosuppressive medication at sampling. Heparinized whole blood, roughly 4.5 to 8 ml, came from each donor. V lost 5 bases to trimming and J lost 4 bases; unmatched junction nucleotides: 5. The CDR3 has 14 amino acids. CDR1 is SNHLY, CDR2 FYNNEI, per germline.

This clonotype originated in a human donor with common variable immunodeficiency. The chain has TRBV2 and TRBJ2-5; 9 positions agree with TRBD1. The specimen sequenced was peripheral blood mononuclear cells. This CDR3 is CASSPRTGAETQYF. CDR3 DNA, as far as it was read: TGTGCCAGCAGTCCTCGGACAGGGGCAGAGACC.